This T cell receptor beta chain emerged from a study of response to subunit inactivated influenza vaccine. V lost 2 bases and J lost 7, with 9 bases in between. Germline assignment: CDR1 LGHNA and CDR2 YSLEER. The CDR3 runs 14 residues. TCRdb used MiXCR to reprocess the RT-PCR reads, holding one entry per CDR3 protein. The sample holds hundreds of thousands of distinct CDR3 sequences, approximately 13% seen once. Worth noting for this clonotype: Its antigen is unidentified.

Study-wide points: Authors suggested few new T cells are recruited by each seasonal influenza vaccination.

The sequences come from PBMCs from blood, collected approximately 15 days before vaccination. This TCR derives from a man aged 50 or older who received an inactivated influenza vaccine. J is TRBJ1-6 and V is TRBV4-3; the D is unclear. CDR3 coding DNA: TGCGCCAGCAGCCAACAAGGAAAGAATTCACCCCTCCACTTT. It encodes CASSQQGKNSPLHF.